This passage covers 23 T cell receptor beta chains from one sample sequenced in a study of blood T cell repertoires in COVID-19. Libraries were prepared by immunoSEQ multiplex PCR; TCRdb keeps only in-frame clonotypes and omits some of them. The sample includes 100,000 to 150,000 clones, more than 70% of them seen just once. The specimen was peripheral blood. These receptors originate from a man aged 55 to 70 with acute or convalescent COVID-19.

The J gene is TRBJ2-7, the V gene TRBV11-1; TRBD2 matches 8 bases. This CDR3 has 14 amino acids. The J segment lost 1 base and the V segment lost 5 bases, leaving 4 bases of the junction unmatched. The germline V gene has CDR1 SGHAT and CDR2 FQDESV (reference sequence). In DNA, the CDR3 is TGTGCCAGCAGCCGCGGCGGGAGGTCCTACGAGCAGTACTTC. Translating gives CASSRGGRSYEQYF.

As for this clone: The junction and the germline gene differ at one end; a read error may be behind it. The CDR3 nucleotides read TGTGCCAACAGTCCCCAAGCGGGAGGCTACAATGAGCAGTTCTTC. The encoded protein is CANSPQAGGYNEQFF. V gene TRBV2 combines with J gene TRBJ2-1; 9 bases are a match to TRBD2. Germline values: CDR1 SNHLY, CDR2 FYNNEI. The CDR3 is 15 amino acids.

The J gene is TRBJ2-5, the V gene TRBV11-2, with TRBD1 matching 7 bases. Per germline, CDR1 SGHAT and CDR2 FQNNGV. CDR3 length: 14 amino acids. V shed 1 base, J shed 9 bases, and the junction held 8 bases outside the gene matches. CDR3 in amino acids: CASSLGTGLGAQYF. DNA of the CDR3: TGTGCCAGCAGCTTAGGGACAGGCTTGGGTGCCCAGTACTTC.

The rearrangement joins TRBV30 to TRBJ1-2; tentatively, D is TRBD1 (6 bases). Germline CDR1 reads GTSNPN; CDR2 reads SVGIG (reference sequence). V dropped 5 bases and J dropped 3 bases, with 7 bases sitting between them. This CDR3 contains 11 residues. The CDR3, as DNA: TGTGCCTGGTCAGGGGACTATGGCTACACCTTC. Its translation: CAWSGDYGYTF. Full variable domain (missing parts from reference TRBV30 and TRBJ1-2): SQTIHQWPATLVQPVGSPLSLECTVEGTSNPNLYWYRQAAGRGLQLLFYSVGIGQISSEVPQNLSASRPQDRQFILSSKKLLLSDSGFYLCAWSGDYGYTFGSGTRLTVV.

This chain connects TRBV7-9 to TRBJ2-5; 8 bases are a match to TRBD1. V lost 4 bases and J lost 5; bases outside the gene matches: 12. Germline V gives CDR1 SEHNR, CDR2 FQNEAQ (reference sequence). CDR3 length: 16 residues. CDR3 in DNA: TGTGCCAGCAGCTCCACCTGGACAGGGTTTGGGGAGACCCAGTACTTC. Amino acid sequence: CASSSTWTGFGETQYF. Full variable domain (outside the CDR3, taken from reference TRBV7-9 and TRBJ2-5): DTGVSQNPRHKITKRGQNVTFRCDPISEHNRLYWYRQTLGQGPEFLTYFQNEAQLEKSRLLSDRFSAERPKGSFSTLEIQRTEQGDSAMYLCASSSTWTGFGETQYFGPGTRLLVL.

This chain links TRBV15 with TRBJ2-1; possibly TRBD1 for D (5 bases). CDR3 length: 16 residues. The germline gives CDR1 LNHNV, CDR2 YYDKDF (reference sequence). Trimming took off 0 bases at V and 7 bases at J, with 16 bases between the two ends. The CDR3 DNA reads TGTGCCACCAGCAGAGAACTCCTAGGGGATCCGAATGAGCAGTTCTTC. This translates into CATSRELLGDPNEQFF.

The chain's CDR3 is CASSFLASSQGEQYF. CDR3 bases: TGTGCCAGCAGTTTCCTGGCGTCTTCCCAGGGCGAGCAGTACTTC. The V and J genes are TRBV28 and TRBJ2-7; D is possibly TRBD1 (5 bases). V shed 3 bases and J shed 6 bases, with 18 bases lying between them. CDR3 length: 15 residues. Looked up from germline, CDR1 is MDHEN and CDR2 is SYDVKM.

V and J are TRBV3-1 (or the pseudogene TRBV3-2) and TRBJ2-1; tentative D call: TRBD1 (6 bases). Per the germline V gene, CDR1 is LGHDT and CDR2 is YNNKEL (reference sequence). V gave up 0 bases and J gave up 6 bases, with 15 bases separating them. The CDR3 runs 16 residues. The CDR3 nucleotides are TGTGCCAGCAGCCAAGAGATGGGGGCCCCTCTCAATGAGCAGTTCTTC. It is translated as CASSQEMGAPLNEQFF.

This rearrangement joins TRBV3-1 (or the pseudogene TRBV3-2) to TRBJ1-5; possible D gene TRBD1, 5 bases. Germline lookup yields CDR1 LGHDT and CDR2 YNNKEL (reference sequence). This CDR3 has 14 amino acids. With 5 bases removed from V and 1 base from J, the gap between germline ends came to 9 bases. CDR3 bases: TGTGCCAGCAGCTTTTCAGGGAGCAATCAGCCCCAGCATTTT. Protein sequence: CASSFSGSNQPQHF.

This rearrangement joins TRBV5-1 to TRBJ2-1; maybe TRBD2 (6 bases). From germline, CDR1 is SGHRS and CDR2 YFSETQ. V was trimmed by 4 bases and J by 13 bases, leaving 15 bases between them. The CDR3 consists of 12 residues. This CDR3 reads CASSPPSAVQFF. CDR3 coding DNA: TGCGCCAGCAGCCCCCCTAGCGCAGTACAGTTCTTC.

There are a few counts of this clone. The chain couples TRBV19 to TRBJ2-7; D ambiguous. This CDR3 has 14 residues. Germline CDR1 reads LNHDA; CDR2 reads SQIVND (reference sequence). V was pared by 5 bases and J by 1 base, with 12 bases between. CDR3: CASSYGQASYEQYF. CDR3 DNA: TGTGCCAGTAGTTATGGTCAGGCTTCCTACGAGCAGTACTTC.

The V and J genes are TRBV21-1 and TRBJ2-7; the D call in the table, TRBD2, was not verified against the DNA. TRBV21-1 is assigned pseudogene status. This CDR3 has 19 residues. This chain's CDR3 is CASTTRRRKSSGRGDEQYF. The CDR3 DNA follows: TGTGCCAGCACCACAAGGCGCAGGAAGTCTAGCGGGAGAGGTGACGAGCAGTACTTC.

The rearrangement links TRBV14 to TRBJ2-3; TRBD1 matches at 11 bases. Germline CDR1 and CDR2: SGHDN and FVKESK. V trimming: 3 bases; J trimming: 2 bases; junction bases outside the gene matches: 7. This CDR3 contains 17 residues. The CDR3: CASSQIRDRGITDTQYF. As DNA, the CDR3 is TGTGCCAGCAGCCAGATCCGGGACAGGGGGATCACAGATACGCAGTATTTT.

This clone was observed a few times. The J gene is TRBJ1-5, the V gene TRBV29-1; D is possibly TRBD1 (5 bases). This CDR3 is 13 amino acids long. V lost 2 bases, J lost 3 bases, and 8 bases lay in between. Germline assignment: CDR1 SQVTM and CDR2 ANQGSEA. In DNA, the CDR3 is TGCAGCGTTGAAATGGGACTCAATCAGCCCCAGCATTTT. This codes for CSVEMGLNQPQHF.

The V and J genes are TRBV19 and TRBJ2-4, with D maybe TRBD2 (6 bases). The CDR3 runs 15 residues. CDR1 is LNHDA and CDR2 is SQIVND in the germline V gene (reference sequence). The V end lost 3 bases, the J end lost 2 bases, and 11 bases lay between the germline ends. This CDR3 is CASSMSAGPKNIQYF. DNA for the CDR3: TGTGCCAGTAGTATGTCGGCGGGACCCAAAAACATTCAGTACTTC.

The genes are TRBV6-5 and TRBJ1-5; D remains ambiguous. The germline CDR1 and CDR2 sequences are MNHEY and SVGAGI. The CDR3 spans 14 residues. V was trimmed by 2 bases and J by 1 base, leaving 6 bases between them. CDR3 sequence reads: CASSYRRSNQPQHF. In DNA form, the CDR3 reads TGTGCCAGCAGTTACAGGCGGAGCAATCAGCCCCAGCATTTT.

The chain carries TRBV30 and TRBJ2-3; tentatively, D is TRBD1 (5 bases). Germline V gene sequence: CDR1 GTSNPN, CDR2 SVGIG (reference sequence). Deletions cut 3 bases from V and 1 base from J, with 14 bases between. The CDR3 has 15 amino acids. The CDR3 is CAWSDSPYGTDTQYF. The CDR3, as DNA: TGTGCCTGGAGCGACAGCCCCTACGGCACAGATACGCAGTATTTT.

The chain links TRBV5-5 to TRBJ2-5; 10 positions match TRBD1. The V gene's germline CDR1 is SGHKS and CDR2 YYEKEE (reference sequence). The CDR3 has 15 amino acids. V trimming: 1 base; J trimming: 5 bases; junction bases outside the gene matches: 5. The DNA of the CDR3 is TGTGCCAGCAGCTTGAGGGGACAGGGGCGCGAGACCCAGTACTTC. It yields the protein CASSLRGQGRETQYF.

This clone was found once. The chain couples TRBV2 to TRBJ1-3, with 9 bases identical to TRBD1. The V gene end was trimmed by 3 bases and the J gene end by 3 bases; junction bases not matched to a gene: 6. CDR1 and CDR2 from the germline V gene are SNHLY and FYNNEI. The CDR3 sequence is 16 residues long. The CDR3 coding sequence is TGTGCCAGCAGTGAGAACAGGGGGCTTTTTGGAAACACCATATATTTT. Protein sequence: CASSENRGLFGNTIYF.

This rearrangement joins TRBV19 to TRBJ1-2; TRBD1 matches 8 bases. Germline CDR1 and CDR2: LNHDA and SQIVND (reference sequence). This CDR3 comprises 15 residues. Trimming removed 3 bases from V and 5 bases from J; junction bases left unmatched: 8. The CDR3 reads CASSIRGPEPYGYTF. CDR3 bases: TGTGCCAGTAGTATCAGGGGGCCGGAACCTTATGGCTACACCTTC.

The CDR3 DNA is TGTGCCAGCAGCTTAGGGGCTAGCACAGATACGCAGTATTTT. It translates to CASSLGASTDTQYF. The chain has TRBV11-3 and TRBJ2-3; D remains ambiguous. This CDR3 has 14 amino acids. The V end was cut by 1 base, the J end by 0 bases, with 5 bases between. Germline assignment: CDR1 SGHNT and CDR2 YENEEA.

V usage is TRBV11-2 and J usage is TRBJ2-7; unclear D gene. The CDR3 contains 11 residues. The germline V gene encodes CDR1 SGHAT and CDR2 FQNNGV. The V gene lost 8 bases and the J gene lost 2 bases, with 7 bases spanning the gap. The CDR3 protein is CASARAYEQYF. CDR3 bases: TGTGCCAGCGCCCGGGCCTACGAGCAGTACTTC.

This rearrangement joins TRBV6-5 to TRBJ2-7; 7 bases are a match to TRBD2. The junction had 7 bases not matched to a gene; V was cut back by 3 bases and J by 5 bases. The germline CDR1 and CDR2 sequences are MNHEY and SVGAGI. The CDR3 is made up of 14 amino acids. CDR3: CASSYHSTSHEQYF. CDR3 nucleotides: TGTGCCAGCAGTTATCATTCGACTAGCCACGAGCAGTACTTC.